The 30 T cell receptor beta chains reported below all come from one sample, sequenced in a study of regulatory T cells in long-lasting Graves disease. Arm-PCR of CDR3 regions and iRepertoire HTBI primers were the basis on which TCR beta libraries were built. Using its own MiXCR run on the multiplex PCR reads, TCRdb lists one record per CDR3 protein. Among about 540,000 distinct CDR3 sequences listed, approximately 15% were seen once. Stated time point: newly diagnosed GD, antithyroid drugs for less than 3 months. PBMC RNA served as the TCR library source. The data also belong to a second study, concerning T cells in Graves' hyperthyroidism and ophthalmopathy.

Sequenced material: peripheral blood mononuclear cells (PBMCs), taken at new diagnosis, from a patient treated with antithyroid drugs. The source is a man younger than 40 with Graves disease.

In this sample, this clonotype turned up many times. The chain has TRBV29-1 and TRBJ1-1; the D is unclear. Trimming took off 0 bases at V and 0 bases at J, with 8 bases between the two ends. This CDR3 contains 14 residues. CDR1 and CDR2 (germline): SQVTM, ANQGSEA. The CDR3 nucleotides are TGCAGCGTTGAAGATGGGAACTTGAACACTGAAGCTTTCTTT. Amino acid sequence: CSVEDGNLNTEAFF.

CDR3 sequence: CASSDTTLYNEQFF. For the CDR3, the DNA is TGTGCCAGCAGTGATACGACACTTTACAATGAGCAGTTCTTC. The rearrangement links TRBV6-2 or TRBV6-3 to TRBJ2-1; D not certain. CDR3 length: 14 residues. V dropped 5 bases and J dropped 4 bases, with 12 bases sitting between them. Germline assignment: CDR1 MNHEY and CDR2 SVGEGT.

As regards this clonotype: A read error is likely here: a far larger clone is one base away. This chain links TRBV11-1 with TRBJ2-3; a weak D match, TRBD1 (5 bases). CDR3 length: 13 amino acids. Trimming shortened V by 5 bases and J by 5 bases, and 11 bases separated the two germline ends. CDR1 is SGHAT, CDR2 FQDESV, per germline (reference sequence). CDR3 sequence: CASSADMRDTQYF. CDR3 nucleotide sequence: TGTGCCAGCAGCGCGGACATGAGAGATACGCAGTATTTT.

In its sample, this clonotype was seen a few times. This chain links TRBV29-1 with TRBJ2-1; no clear D. The V end lost 2 bases, the J end lost 1 base, and 6 bases lay between the germline ends. The germline CDR1 and CDR2 sequences are SQVTM and ANQGSEA. The CDR3 consists of 13 residues. The CDR3, as DNA: TGCAGCGTTGAATACTATTCCTACAATGAGCAGTTCTTC. It translates to CSVEYYSYNEQFF.

This clonotype was counted many times. The rearrangement links TRBV19 to TRBJ2-1; D remains ambiguous. CDR3 length: 13 residues. Germline V gene data show CDR1 as LNHDA and CDR2 as SQIVND (reference sequence). The ends were cut back, 3 bases at V and 4 bases at J, with 7 bases in the middle. CDR3 in amino acids: CASSMVEYNEQFF. CDR3 sequence (DNA): TGTGCCAGTAGTATGGTCGAGTACAATGAGCAGTTCTTC.

Many counts were recorded for this clonotype. V and J are TRBV29-1 and TRBJ1-2, with D tentatively TRBD1 (5 bases). There are 12 residues in the CDR3. CDR1 is SQVTM and CDR2 is ANQGSEA in the germline V gene. V lost 7 bases, J lost 2 bases, and 11 bases lay in between. This CDR3 is CSGGELNYGYTF. The CDR3 region has the DNA TGCAGCGGGGGGGAACTCAACTATGGCTACACCTTC.

This clonotype was observed at least ten times. This sequence joins TRBV2 and TRBJ1-1; 10 bases line up with TRBD1. Looked up from germline, CDR1 is SNHLY and CDR2 is FYNNEI. The trim removed 7 bases at V and 7 bases at J, leaving 9 bases unmatched. There are 14 residues in the CDR3. As DNA, the CDR3 is TGTGCCAGCATCGCGGGACAGGGGTTTTATGAAGCTTTCTTT. It codes for CASIAGQGFYEAFF.

This clonotype was observed many times. V usage is TRBV30 and J usage is TRBJ1-5; no clear D gene. CDR3 length: 12 amino acids. Trimming shortened V by 0 bases and J by 7 bases, and 7 bases separated the two germline ends. The germline gives CDR1 GTSNPN, CDR2 SVGIG (reference sequence). The CDR3 DNA reads TGTGCCTGGAGTGTACCTCCACAGCCCCAGCATTTT. Translating gives CAWSVPPQPQHF.

In its sample, this clonotype was seen a few times. The rearrangement joins TRBV18 to TRBJ2-7; a possible D gene is TRBD1 (5 bases). CDR1 and CDR2 from the germline V gene are KGHSH and LQKENI. The CDR3 spans 13 residues. V shed 1 base and J shed 5 bases, with 9 bases lying between them. CDR3 region: CASSPQGINEQYF. CDR3 DNA: TGTGCCAGCTCACCACAGGGGATCAACGAGCAGTACTTC.

The table lists this clonotype with a count of one. The J gene is TRBJ1-6, the V gene TRBV5-1, with 7 bases fitting TRBD1. Germline CDR1 and CDR2: SGHRS and YFSETQ. V was clipped by 4 bases and J by 12 bases; unmatched bases: 7. This CDR3 spans 13 amino acids. The CDR3 loop reads CASSMGTAGPLHF. The DNA of the CDR3 is TGCGCCAGCAGCATGGGGACAGCCGGACCCCTCCACTTT. The complete variable domain, with remaining parts taken from reference TRBV5-1 and TRBJ1-6, reads KAGVTQTPRYLIKTRGQQVTLSCSPISGHRSVSWYQQTPGQGLQFLFEYFSETQRNKGNFPGRFSGRQFSNSRSEMNVSTLELGDSALYLCASSMGTAGPLHFGNGTRLTVT.

This clonotype showed up many times. This chain links TRBV20-1 with TRBJ2-3; tentative D call: TRBD2 (6 bases). Looked up from germline, CDR1 is DFQATT and CDR2 is SNEGSKA (reference sequence). There are 10 residues in the CDR3. V lost 8 bases and J lost 4, with 7 bases in between. The CDR3 nucleotides read TGCAGTTGCGGGGCAGATACGCAGTATTTT. Translating gives CSCGADTQYF.

This clonotype came up many times. V usage is TRBV12-3 or TRBV12-4 and J usage is TRBJ2-5, with 9 bases lining up with TRBD1. V was pared by 4 bases and J by 4 bases, with 4 bases of the junction left unmatched. The CDR3 totals 14 residues. CDR3 in amino acids: CASSWTGALETQYF. The CDR3 DNA reads TGTGCCAGCAGTTGGACAGGGGCCTTAGAGACCCAGTACTTC.

This clonotype was detected many times. This CDR3 reads CASIGDTSGELFF. The CDR3 nucleotides are TGTGCCAGCATCGGGGATACGTCCGGGGAGCTGTTTTTT. The genes are TRBV2 and TRBJ2-2, with a possible D match to TRBD2 (5 bases). Looked up from germline, CDR1 is SNHLY and CDR2 is FYNNEI. CDR3 size: 13 residues. V lost 7 bases, J lost 6 bases, and 12 bases lay in between.

Ten or more counts support this clonotype. The V call is TRBV28, the J call TRBJ2-7; 8 bases are a match to TRBD2. The CDR3 runs to 16 residues. Germline CDR1 reads MDHEN; CDR2 reads SYDVKM. Trimming took 1 base from V and 3 from J; bases not matched to a gene: 8. The CDR3 DNA reads as TGTGCCAGCAGTTTATCAGGGACTAGTTTTTTCTACGAGCAGTACTTC. This gives the protein CASSLSGTSFFYEQYF.

This clonotype was picked up many times. This chain joins TRBV9 and TRBJ2-2; no firm D call. The germline gives CDR1 SGDLS, CDR2 YYNGEE. Deletions cut 2 bases from V and 6 bases from J, with 14 bases between. The CDR3 covers 15 residues. The CDR3 DNA reads TGTGCCAGCAGCGTCGGATGGCAGCCCCCCGGGGAGCTGTTTTTT. Protein: CASSVGWQPPGELFF.

This clonotype was seen many times. The V gene is TRBV29-1, the J gene TRBJ2-7; 9 bases align to TRBD2. The germline gives CDR1 SQVTM, CDR2 ANQGSEA. Trimming took 4 bases from V and 6 from J; bases not matched to a gene: 13. The CDR3 sequence is 15 residues long. DNA of the CDR3: TGCAGCGTTGGTGGATTAGCGGGAGTTTTTGCCGAGCAGTACTTC. It translates to CSVGGLAGVFAEQYF.

The V and J genes are TRBV27 and TRBJ2-3, with D possibly TRBD1 on 5 matching bases. Germline V gene data show CDR1 as MNHEY and CDR2 as SMNVEV (reference sequence). CDR3 length equals 16 residues. V lost 1 base and J 4 bases, leaving 15 bases between the germline ends. CDR3 sequence reads: CASSLLLPSRADTQYF. DNA of the CDR3: TGTGCCAGCAGTTTATTGCTACCTTCCAGGGCAGATACGCAGTATTTT.

This clonotype came up many times. The chain has TRBV29-1 and TRBJ1-5, with D tentatively TRBD1 (6 bases). This CDR3 contains 13 residues. Trimming took off 7 bases at V and 11 bases at J, with 21 bases between the two ends. Germline loops: CDR1 SQVTM, CDR2 ANQGSEA. The CDR3 reads CSAKDSGLGTQHF. For the CDR3, the DNA is TGCAGCGCAAAGGACAGTGGGCTTGGTACCCAGCATTTT.

DNA for the CDR3: TGTGCCAGCAGCTTACCGACGGTCTCTGGAAACACCATATATTTT. Translated: CASSLPTVSGNTIYF. The rearrangement links TRBV7-2 to TRBJ1-3; D not resolved. The CDR3 totals 15 residues. With 2 bases removed from V and 0 bases from J, the gap between germline ends came to 8 bases. Germline V gene sequence: CDR1 SGHTA, CDR2 FQGNSA.

The sample holds a few counts of this clonotype. The rearrangement joins TRBV5-1 to TRBJ2-1, with a weak D call TRBD1 (5 bases). There are 15 residues in the CDR3. Germline assignment: CDR1 SGHRS and CDR2 YFSETQ. The ends were cut back, 0 bases at V and 1 base at J, with 8 bases in the middle. The CDR3 sequence: CASSLDQGSYNEQFF. For the CDR3, the DNA is TGCGCCAGCAGCTTGGATCAGGGATCCTACAATGAGCAGTTCTTC.

The J gene is TRBJ2-7, the V gene TRBV5-1; TRBD1 is a possible D gene (6 bases). CDR3 length: 13 amino acids. The germline V and J ends were trimmed by 6 bases and 4 bases, with 14 bases remaining between them. The germline V gene has CDR1 SGHRS and CDR2 YFSETQ. The CDR3 spells CASMEPGQYEQYF. The CDR3, as DNA: TGCGCCAGCATGGAACCGGGACAATACGAGCAGTACTTC.

The chain links TRBV12-3 or TRBV12-4 to TRBJ2-5; weak D call: TRBD1 (6 bases). The V and J ends lost 5 bases and 3 bases respectively, with 16 bases between them. CDR3 size: 15 residues. The CDR3 DNA reads as TGTGCCAGCAGTCGGGACCAGGGGACGAAAGAGACCCAGTACTTC. Protein sequence: CASSRDQGTKETQYF.

This clonotype was detected ten times or more. This is likely a read error, given that the CDR3 carries no conserved phenylalanine or tryptophan at its end. It is unclear where the CDR3 begins or ends on the DNA, so no DNA is shown, and the CDR3 is as TCRdb lists it. The V gene is TRBV12-3 or TRBV12-4, the J gene TRBJ1-2. The length of the CDR3 is 11 amino acids, counting both ends. The CDR3 here is CASSLGSRLAV.

The chain links TRBV11-2 to TRBJ1-2; TRBD1 is a possible D gene (5 bases). CDR1 and CDR2 (germline): SGHAT, FQNNGV. There are 15 residues in the CDR3. V lost 0 bases, J lost 7 bases, and 15 bases lay in between. CDR3 protein: CASSLDHSPGGGYTF. CDR3 DNA sequence: TGTGCCAGCAGCTTAGATCATTCACCGGGGGGTGGCTACACCTTC. Based on the CDR3 plus reference TRBV11-2 and TRBJ1-2, the full variable domain is EAGVAQSPRYKIIEKRQSVAFWCNPISGHATLYWYQQILGQGPKLLIQFQNNGVVDDSQLPKDRFSAERLKGVDSTLKIQPAKLEDSAVYLCASSLDHSPGGGYTFGSGTRLTVV.

This clonotype was seen at least ten times. This sequence joins TRBV2 and TRBJ2-1, with D possibly TRBD2 on 6 matching bases. V dropped 4 bases and J dropped 5 bases, with 15 bases sitting between them. The CDR3 runs 15 residues. Germline CDR1 reads SNHLY; CDR2 reads FYNNEI. In DNA, the CDR3 is TGTGCCAGCAGTGTCGAGGAGGGAGGTAACAATGAGCAGTTCTTC. Its translation: CASSVEEGGNNEQFF.

Ten or more counts support this clonotype. This chain connects TRBV3-1 to TRBJ2-5; a possible D gene is TRBD2 (5 bases). Trimming removed 3 bases at V and 5 bases at J, with 16 bases between. Looked up from germline, CDR1 is LGHDT and CDR2 is YNNKEL (reference sequence). This CDR3 is 15 amino acids long. The CDR3, as DNA: TGTGCCAGCAGCCAGTTCCTGGAGGTCGGTGAGACCCAGTACTTC. It yields the protein CASSQFLEVGETQYF.

This clonotype was counted at least ten times. This chain joins TRBV27 and TRBJ2-7; TRBD1 matches 8 bases. V shed 8 bases and J 5 bases; nucleotides not matched to a gene: 11. Germline V lookup: CDR1 MNHEY, CDR2 SMNVEV (reference sequence). The CDR3 is made up of 14 amino acids. The CDR3 bases are TGTGCCAGCCGGAGGGGGCAGGGGGCGGACGAGCAGTACTTC. Amino acids: CASRRGQGADEQYF.

This clonotype was counted ten times or more. The chain joins TRBV7-9 to TRBJ2-1; D may be TRBD2 (6 bases). This CDR3 contains 13 residues. Germline V gene lookup returns CDR1 SEHNR and CDR2 FQNEAQ (reference sequence). V dropped 5 bases and J dropped 12 bases, with 17 bases sitting between them. CDR3 bases: TGTGCCAGCAGCCGGAGGGACCTACAATGGCAGTTCTTC. This translates into CASSRRDLQWQFF.

Ten or more counts support this clonotype. V and J are TRBV27 and TRBJ2-3; 13 nucleotides align to TRBD2. Germline lookup yields CDR1 MNHEY and CDR2 SMNVEV (reference sequence). Unmatched junction bases numbered 10, after V lost 10 bases and J lost 3 bases. The CDR3 length is 16 residues. The CDR3 sequence is CATSGLAGARTDTQYF. CDR3 DNA: TGTGCCACCTCAGGACTAGCGGGAGCCCGGACAGATACGCAGTATTTT.

At least ten counts were recorded for this clonotype. The chain carries TRBV7-9 and TRBJ1-1; no clear D gene. The CDR3 has 15 residues. Looked up from germline, CDR1 is SEHNR and CDR2 is FQNEAQ (reference sequence). V lost 6 bases and J 6 bases, leaving 20 bases between the germline ends. This CDR3 is CASSPYETRHSEAFF. Here the CDR3 DNA reads TGTGCCAGCAGTCCTTACGAGACCCGCCACTCTGAAGCTTTCTTT. Using reference TRBV7-9 and TRBJ1-1 for the parts outside the CDR3, the full variable domain is DTGVSQNPRHKITKRGQNVTFRCDPISEHNRLYWYRQTLGQGPEFLTYFQNEAQLEKSRLLSDRFSAERPKGSFSTLEIQRTEQGDSAMYLCASSPYETRHSEAFFGQGTRLTVV.